The entry that follows covers one T cell receptor (beta chain) sequence. This clone came up once. Its antigen target is currently unknown. Base qualities are not at hand, and no much larger clone is one base apart. The library came from the immunoSEQ multiplex PCR assay. The table comes from immuneACCESS by way of TCRdb, which keeps in-frame sequences with V and J called. Part of the clones is missing from these tables; in studies checked, under half for an unresolved V gene and the rest for unknown reasons. A total of roughly 410,000 clones appear in this sample, around 93% of them only once. The top ten clones comprise around 0.018% of the sample. V is pared back by 9 bases and J by 3 bases, with 21 bases lying between the germline termini. According to the germline V gene, CDR1 reads SGHRS and CDR2 reads YFSETQ. From cysteine to phenylalanine, the CDR3 is 15 amino acids long. The read is trimmed to its CDR3 DNA, 45 bases read in frame from base 1.

The data were obtained in a study of shared T cell receptors in the human thymus listed by TCRdb under 2021. Regarding the complete study: The study investigated the way shared, self-reactive T-cell receptor alpha chains are produced in the human thymus.

Specimen: thymocytes. This chain joins TRBV5-1 to TRBJ2-5; the D match is possibly TRBD1 or TRBD2, with 5 bases aligned in each. This receptor was identified in a human donor. At the DNA level, the sequence is TGCGCCACTCAAACCGAGGGGCCGGGGAAAGAGACCCAGTACTTC. Its product reads: CATQTEGPGKETQYF.